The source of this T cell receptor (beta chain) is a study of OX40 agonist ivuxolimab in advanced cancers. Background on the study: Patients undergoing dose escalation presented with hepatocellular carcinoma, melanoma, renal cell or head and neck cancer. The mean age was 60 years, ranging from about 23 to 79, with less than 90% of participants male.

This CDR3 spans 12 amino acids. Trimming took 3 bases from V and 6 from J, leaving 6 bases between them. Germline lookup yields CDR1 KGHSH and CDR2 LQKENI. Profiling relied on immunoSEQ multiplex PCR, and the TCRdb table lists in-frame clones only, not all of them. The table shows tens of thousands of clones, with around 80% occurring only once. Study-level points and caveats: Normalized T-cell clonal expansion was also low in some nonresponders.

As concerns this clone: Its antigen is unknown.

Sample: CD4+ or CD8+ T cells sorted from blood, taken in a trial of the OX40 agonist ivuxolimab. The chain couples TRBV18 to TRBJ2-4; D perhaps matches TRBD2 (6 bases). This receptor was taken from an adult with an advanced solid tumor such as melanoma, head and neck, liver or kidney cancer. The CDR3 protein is CASSPGGNIQYF. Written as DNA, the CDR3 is TGTGCCAGCTCACCGGGGGGAAACATTCAGTACTTC.